The sequence of this T cell receptor (beta chain) was determined in a study of PD-1 blockade in classical Hodgkin lymphoma. All trial patients relapsed after autologous stem cell transplantation. This CDR3 spans 14 amino acids. CDR1 is MRHNA, CDR2 SNTAGT, per germline. With 4 bases clipped from V and 3 bases from J, the junction kept 3 bases outside the gene matches. The method was immunoSEQ multiplex PCR; TCRdb's version includes in-frame clones alone and lacks a portion of them. This sample has over 85,000 clones, with roughly 79% found just once. Findings and caveats of the study: By C4D1 there was a significant rise in CD4+ TCR diversity but not in CD8+ TCR diversity. Prior to therapy, complete responders displayed diversity much like that of newly diagnosed patients.

Comment on this clone: The antigen remains unidentified.

This clonotype was obtained from a human donor with classical Hodgkin lymphoma. The sequenced sample was peripheral blood mononuclear cells (PBMCs), obtained before the second cycle of nivolumab. The chain carries TRBV6-4 and TRBJ1-5; 7 bases are a match to TRBD1. In nucleotides, the CDR3 is TGTGCCAGCAGTGTGACAGGGATCAATCAGCCCCAGCATTTT. This encodes CASSVTGINQPQHF.